A selection of T cell receptor beta chains follows, all from one sample in a study of blood T cell repertoires in COVID-19. Clones were read by immunoSEQ multiplex PCR, and TCRdb kept only the in-frame ones, dropping some. The data contain about 250,000 clones, approximately 89% of them singletons. The specimen was PBMCs or T cells enriched from blood (not recorded which). The receptors shown here come from a woman between 40 and 50 years old who had been exposed to COVID-19. Each CDR3 is given with its conserved first and last residue. A D gene is named only where the DNA matches it firmly. The listing skips clone size in some rows; elsewhere it reads once, few, many or a size class.

abundance: .
v_gene: TRBV7-8
d_gene: .
j_gene: TRBJ2-1
CDR3nt: TGTGCCAGCAGCTTAGCTTCTAGTGGAAGCGGTGAGCAGTTCTTC
CDR3aa: CASSLASSGSGEQFF

abundance: .
v_gene: TRBV12-3/TRBV12-4
d_gene: .
j_gene: TRBJ2-7
CDR3nt: TGTGCCAGCAGACGGGACACCTACGAGCAGTACTTC
CDR3aa: CASRRDTYEQYF

abundance: .
v_gene: TRBV18
d_gene: .
j_gene: TRBJ1-2
CDR3nt: TGTGCCAGCTCACGGGAGGACGGACCCTTCGTGGACTATGGCTACACCTTC
CDR3aa: CASSREDGPFVDYGYTF

abundance: .
v_gene: TRBV7-2
d_gene: .
j_gene: TRBJ2-1
CDR3nt: TGTGCCAGCAGCTCAGGGGGGCGGGATGAGCAGTTCTTC
CDR3aa: CASSSGGRDEQFF

abundance: .
v_gene: TRBV4-3
d_gene: TRBD2
j_gene: TRBJ2-2
CDR3nt: TGCGCCAGCAGCCAGGAACTAGCGGGGAGGATTCGAGCCGGGGAGCTGTTTTTT
CDR3aa: CASSQELAGRIRAGELFF

abundance: once
v_gene: TRBV6-1
d_gene: .
j_gene: TRBJ1-5
CDR3nt: TGTGCCAGCAGTGTAGTAACGGAACCAGACTATCAGCCCCAGCATTTT
CDR3aa: CASSVVTEPDYQPQHF

abundance: .
v_gene: TRBV25-1
d_gene: .
j_gene: TRBJ1-6
CDR3nt: TGTGCCAGCAGTGCCAGGTCAGGGAACACCCTCCACTTT
CDR3aa: CASSARSGNTLHF

abundance: .
v_gene: TRBV7-2
d_gene: TRBD1
j_gene: TRBJ1-1
CDR3nt: TGTGCCAGCAGCTTAGTATCGGACAGGGAAAAGATGAACACTGAAGCTTTCTTT
CDR3aa: CASSLVSDREKMNTEAFF

abundance: .
v_gene: TRBV28
d_gene: TRBD2
j_gene: TRBJ2-1
CDR3nt: TGTGCCAGCAGTCTCCGGACTAGCGGCGACAATGAGCAGTTCTTC
CDR3aa: CASSLRTSGDNEQFF

abundance: .
v_gene: TRBV4-2
d_gene: TRBD1
j_gene: TRBJ1-2
CDR3nt: TGTGCCAGCAGCCAAGGGACAGGGAGGGACTATGGCTACACCTTC
CDR3aa: CASSQGTGRDYGYTF

abundance: .
v_gene: TRBV18
d_gene: TRBD2
j_gene: TRBJ2-1
CDR3nt: TGTGCCAGCTCCCGGGACACGGGACTAGCGGGGAATGAGCAGTTCTTC
CDR3aa: CASSRDTGLAGNEQFF

abundance: .
v_gene: TRBV18
d_gene: .
j_gene: TRBJ2-1
CDR3nt: TGTGCCAGCTCATCTGGGCTGGGCAATGAGCAGTTCTTC
CDR3aa: CASSSGLGNEQFF

abundance: .
v_gene: TRBV5-8
d_gene: TRBD1
j_gene: TRBJ1-2
CDR3nt: TGTGCCAGCAGCCCCTCCTACCCAGGACAGGGAGGCTATGGCTACACCTTC
CDR3aa: CASSPSYPGQGGYGYTF

abundance: .
v_gene: TRBV5-1
d_gene: .
j_gene: TRBJ2-3
CDR3nt: TGCGCCAGCAGCTTGGGGGCAAAGGGAGCCGATACGCAGTATTTT
CDR3aa: CASSLGAKGADTQYF

abundance: .
v_gene: TRBV4-3
d_gene: .
j_gene: TRBJ2-1
CDR3nt: TGCGCCAGCAGCCCCCCGGCTAGAAACAATGAGCAGTTCTTC
CDR3aa: CASSPPARNNEQFF

abundance: .
v_gene: TRBV19
d_gene: .
j_gene: TRBJ2-3
CDR3nt: TGTGCCAGTAGTTCGACAGGCACAGATACGCAGTATTTT
CDR3aa: CASSSTGTDTQYF

abundance: few
v_gene: TRBV5-1
d_gene: TRBD1
j_gene: TRBJ1-4
CDR3nt: TGCGCCAGCAGGCAGGGGGCCAATGAAAAACTGTTTTTT
CDR3aa: CASRQGANEKLFF

abundance: once
v_gene: TRBV30
d_gene: .
j_gene: TRBJ2-3
CDR3nt: TGTGCCTGGAGTGTAACGGGGAGTACGCAGTATTTT
CDR3aa: CAWSVTGSTQYF

abundance: .
v_gene: TRBV19
d_gene: TRBD1
j_gene: TRBJ2-1
CDR3nt: TGTGCCACCATGGACAGGGCTGTCGACAATGAGCAGTTCTTC
CDR3aa: CATMDRAVDNEQFF

abundance: .
v_gene: TRBV7-9
d_gene: .
j_gene: TRBJ2-7
CDR3nt: TGTGCCAGCAGCTTAGTCTGGGGGTTTACAGGGAACCTCTCCTACGAGCAGTACTTC
CDR3aa: CASSLVWGFTGNLSYEQYF

abundance: few
v_gene: TRBV7-2
d_gene: TRBD1
j_gene: TRBJ1-5
CDR3nt: TGTGCCAGCAGCTTTGGGACAGCTAATCAGCCCCAGCATTTT
CDR3aa: CASSFGTANQPQHF

abundance: once
v_gene: TRBV28
d_gene: .
j_gene: TRBJ2-2
CDR3nt: TGTGCCAGCAAGAATACGGGGACCGGGGAGCTGTTTTTT
CDR3aa: CASKNTGTGELFF

abundance: .
v_gene: TRBV2
d_gene: .
j_gene: TRBJ1-1
CDR3nt: TGTGCCAGCATAACAAGTTCCCCCCTGAACACTGAAGCTTTCTTT
CDR3aa: CASITSSPLNTEAFF

abundance: .
v_gene: TRBV20-1
d_gene: TRBD2
j_gene: TRBJ2-1
CDR3nt: TGCAGTGCTCAGCTAGCGGGGGGCACGTTCTTC
CDR3aa: CSAQLAGGTFF

abundance: .
v_gene: TRBV4-1
d_gene: TRBD2
j_gene: TRBJ2-1
CDR3nt: TGCGCCAGCAGCCAGACTAGCGGGGACTACAATGAGCAGTTCTTC
CDR3aa: CASSQTSGDYNEQFF

abundance: .
v_gene: TRBV12-3/TRBV12-4
d_gene: .
j_gene: TRBJ1-5
CDR3nt: TGTGCCAGCAGTTTCTATCGACAGCCCCAGCATTTT
CDR3aa: CASSFYRQPQHF

abundance: .
v_gene: TRBV14
d_gene: TRBD1
j_gene: TRBJ1-2
CDR3nt: TGTGCCAGCAGCCGATTGGACAGGGACTATGGCTACACCTTC
CDR3aa: CASSRLDRDYGYTF

abundance: .
v_gene: TRBV19
d_gene: .
j_gene: TRBJ2-1
CDR3nt: TGTGCCAGTAGTGTCACCCTCCTAGTGGGTTACGGGAATGAGCAGTTCTTC
CDR3aa: CASSVTLLVGYGNEQFF

abundance: .
v_gene: TRBV7-9
d_gene: .
j_gene: TRBJ2-1
CDR3nt: TGTGCCAGCAGCCCTGCGGGGCCCTACAATGAGCAGTTCTTC
CDR3aa: CASSPAGPYNEQFF

abundance: once
v_gene: TRBV6-6
d_gene: .
j_gene: TRBJ2-7
CDR3nt: TGTGCCAGCAGTTACACGGTAAATGGCTACGAGCAGTACTTC
CDR3aa: CASSYTVNGYEQYF

abundance: .
v_gene: TRBV27
d_gene: .
j_gene: TRBJ2-1
CDR3nt: TGTGCCAGCAGGGAGGCCCCATACGTAAGTGAGCAGTTCTTC
CDR3aa: CASREAPYVSEQFF

abundance: .
v_gene: TRBV3-1/TRBV3-2
d_gene: .
j_gene: TRBJ1-6
CDR3nt: TGTGCCAGCAGCCAAGACGGGAAGTCACCCCTCCACTTT
CDR3aa: CASSQDGKSPLHF

abundance: .
v_gene: TRBV6-5
d_gene: TRBD2
j_gene: TRBJ2-7
CDR3nt: TGTGCCAGCAGTTACTCCATCCTAGCGGGCTACGAGCAGTACTTC
CDR3aa: CASSYSILAGYEQYF

abundance: .
v_gene: TRBV6-2/TRBV6-3
d_gene: TRBD1
j_gene: TRBJ2-3
CDR3nt: TGTGCCAGCAGTTATACGGTCCAGGGGGCCAATGATACGCAGTATTTT
CDR3aa: CASSYTVQGANDTQYF

abundance: .
v_gene: TRBV30
d_gene: .
j_gene: TRBJ2-2
CDR3nt: TGTGCCTGGAGCCGGGACACCAACACCGGGGAGCTGTTTTTT
CDR3aa: CAWSRDTNTGELFF

abundance: .
v_gene: TRBV7-9
d_gene: .
j_gene: TRBJ2-7
CDR3nt: TGTGCCAGCAGCTTGACGGGGGATTCCTACGAGCAGTACTTC
CDR3aa: CASSLTGDSYEQYF

abundance: .
v_gene: TRBV15
d_gene: TRBD1
j_gene: TRBJ1-3
CDR3nt: TGTGCCACCAGCAGAGATTACGGGACAGGGGAATTCGGAAACACCATATATTTT
CDR3aa: CATSRDYGTGEFGNTIYF

abundance: .
v_gene: TRBV4-1
d_gene: .
j_gene: TRBJ2-7
CDR3nt: TGCGCCAGCAGCCAAGATTTGGGGCAGAACTACGAGCAGTACTTC
CDR3aa: CASSQDLGQNYEQYF

abundance: once
v_gene: TRBV5-6
d_gene: .
j_gene: TRBJ2-7
CDR3nt: TGTGCCAGCAGCTCCTACGCCACCTCCTACGAGCAGTACTTC
CDR3aa: CASSSYATSYEQYF

abundance: .
v_gene: TRBV28
d_gene: TRBD1
j_gene: TRBJ1-5
CDR3nt: TGTGCCAGCAGTTCGCCGACAGGGGGCAAGCCCCAGCATTTT
CDR3aa: CASSSPTGGKPQHF

abundance: .
v_gene: TRBV7-9
d_gene: .
j_gene: TRBJ1-6
CDR3nt: TGTGCCAGCAGCTTAGAACAGGGTAATTCACCCCTCCACTTT
CDR3aa: CASSLEQGNSPLHF

abundance: .
v_gene: TRBV5-1
d_gene: TRBD1
j_gene: TRBJ1-1
CDR3nt: TGCGCCAGCAGCCTTGGACAGGGGGGCCCCAACACTGAAGCTTTCTTT
CDR3aa: CASSLGQGGPNTEAFF

abundance: once
v_gene: TRBV7-2
d_gene: TRBD1
j_gene: TRBJ2-5
CDR3nt: TGTGCCAGCAGCTCGTGGACAGGGGGACAAGAGACCCAGTACTTC
CDR3aa: CASSSWTGGQETQYF

abundance: .
v_gene: TRBV11-2
d_gene: .
j_gene: TRBJ1-5
CDR3nt: TGTGCCAGCAGCTTAGATGCGGGTAATCAGCCCCAGCATTTT
CDR3aa: CASSLDAGNQPQHF

abundance: .
v_gene: TRBV28
d_gene: .
j_gene: TRBJ1-2
CDR3nt: TGTGCCAGCAGTTTAACGGACAGAAACTATGGCTACACCTTC
CDR3aa: CASSLTDRNYGYTF

abundance: .
v_gene: TRBV7-9
d_gene: .
j_gene: TRBJ1-3
CDR3nt: TGTGCCAGCAGCTTAGATCTTAGGCCCGGGGGAAACACCATATATTTT
CDR3aa: CASSLDLRPGGNTIYF

abundance: .
v_gene: TRBV27
d_gene: .
j_gene: TRBJ1-6
CDR3nt: TGTGCCAGCAGTTTAGGCAGGCGGGATAATTCACCCCTCCACTTT
CDR3aa: CASSLGRRDNSPLHF

abundance: .
v_gene: TRBV10-3
d_gene: TRBD1
j_gene: TRBJ1-2
CDR3nt: TGTGCCGCCCGGACAGGGTTCGGCTACACCTTC
CDR3aa: CAARTGFGYTF

abundance: .
v_gene: TRBV27
d_gene: TRBD1
j_gene: TRBJ2-2
CDR3nt: TGTGCCAGCAGTTTGACAGGGGGTAGGACCGGGGAGCTGTTTTTT
CDR3aa: CASSLTGGRTGELFF

abundance: .
v_gene: TRBV7-8
d_gene: TRBD2
j_gene: TRBJ2-1
CDR3nt: TGTGCCAGCAGCTTAGCGGGACTAGCGGGAGTAGCGATTTACAATGAGCAGTTCTTC
CDR3aa: CASSLAGLAGVAIYNEQFF

abundance: .
v_gene: TRBV7-6
d_gene: TRBD1
j_gene: TRBJ2-7
CDR3nt: TGTGCCAGCAGCTTAGAGGACAGGGGCCACGAGCAGTACTTC
CDR3aa: CASSLEDRGHEQYF